This record concerns one TCR beta chain sequence. Timing groups of about 4 and about 12 weeks for second doses were pooled. Trimming left V 4 bases short and J 5 bases short, with 9 bases between. The CDR3 runs to 13 residues. Germline CDR1 reads LGHNA; CDR2 reads YSLEER. Clones were sequenced by immunoSEQ multiplex PCR, and TCRdb holds only the in-frame ones, with some missing. Here the sample spans around 150,000 clones, 90% to 95% being singletons. The sample originates from a study of T cell responses to AZD1222 COVID-19 vaccine. This TCR derives from an adult who received the AZD1222 COVID-19 vaccine. The material was peripheral blood, obtained 28 days after the second AZD1222 dose. The V call is TRBV4-3, the J call TRBJ2-1; D is perhaps TRBD2 (5 bases). CDR3 DNA sequence: TGCGCCAGCAGCCTCAACGGGAACAATGAGCAGTTCTTC. This encodes CASSLNGNNEQFF.